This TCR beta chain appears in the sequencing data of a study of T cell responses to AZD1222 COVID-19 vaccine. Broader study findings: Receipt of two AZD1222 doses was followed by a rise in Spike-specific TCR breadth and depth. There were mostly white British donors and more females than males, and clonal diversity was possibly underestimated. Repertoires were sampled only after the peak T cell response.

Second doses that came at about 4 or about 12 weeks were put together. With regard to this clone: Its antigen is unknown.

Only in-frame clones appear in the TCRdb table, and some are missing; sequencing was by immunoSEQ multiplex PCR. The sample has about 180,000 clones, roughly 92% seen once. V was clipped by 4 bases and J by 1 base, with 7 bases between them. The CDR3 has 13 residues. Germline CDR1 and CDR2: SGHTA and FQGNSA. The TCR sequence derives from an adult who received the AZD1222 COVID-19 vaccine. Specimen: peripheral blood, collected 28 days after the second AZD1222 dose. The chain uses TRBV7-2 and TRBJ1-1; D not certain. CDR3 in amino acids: CASSYGRNTEAFF. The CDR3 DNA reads TGTGCCAGCAGCTACGGTAGGAACACTGAAGCTTTCTTT.